The 19 T cell receptor beta chains given below trace back to one sample, sequenced in a study of blood T cell repertoires in COVID-19. Generated by immunoSEQ multiplex PCR, the TCRdb table keeps only in-frame clones and is missing some. The sample consists of 100,000 to 150,000 clones, 55% to 75% of them appearing once. The sample comprised peripheral blood. The receptors come from a woman aged 70-85 years with acute or convalescent COVID-19.

The CDR3 loop is CASSFEATDTQYF. CDR3 nucleotide sequence: TGTGCCAGCAGCTTCGAAGCCACAGATACGCAGTATTTT. The chain combines TRBV7-2 with TRBJ2-3; D ambiguous. The germline V gene has CDR1 SGHTA and CDR2 FQGNSA. With 3 bases removed from V and 2 bases from J, the gap between germline ends came to 6 bases. This CDR3 comprises 13 residues.

The chain employs TRBV19 and TRBJ1-6; 7 bases are a match to TRBD1. J was trimmed by 4 bases and V by 6 bases; bases with no gene match: 9. The CDR3 spans 16 residues. CDR1 and CDR2 (germline): LNHDA, SQIVND (reference sequence). The CDR3 is CASRWTGIEYNSPLHF. The DNA of the CDR3 is TGTGCCAGTAGGTGGACAGGCATTGAGTATAATTCACCCCTCCACTTT.

The rearrangement uses TRBV7-9 and TRBJ2-1, with TRBD2 identical over 11 bases. CDR3 length: 16 residues. Per the germline V gene, CDR1 is SEHNR and CDR2 is FQNEAQ (reference sequence). V lost 5 bases to trimming and J lost 7 bases; unmatched junction nucleotides: 10. This chain's CDR3 is CASSAIAGGVLNEQFF. Here the CDR3 DNA reads TGTGCCAGCAGCGCTATAGCGGGGGGGGTTTTAAATGAGCAGTTCTTC.

The CDR3 nucleotides are TGCGCCAGCAGCTTGGTGGGTGGAGGGTCCTATAATTCACCCCTCCACTTT. Its translation: CASSLVGGGSYNSPLHF. The chain is built from TRBV5-1 and TRBJ1-6; D ambiguous. The germline V gene has CDR1 SGHRS and CDR2 YFSETQ. CDR3 length: 17 amino acids. With 0 bases removed from V and 1 base from J, the gap between germline ends came to 11 bases.

This clone was seen only once. This chain uses TRBV5-6 with TRBJ2-7; D unclear. The CDR3 is 15 amino acids. Germline-derived CDR1 and CDR2 are SGHDT and YYEEEE. Trimming took 2 bases from V and 5 from J, leaving 17 bases between them. CDR3 sequence reads: CASSFTSSTRNEQYF. The CDR3 DNA sequence: TGTGCCAGCAGCTTTACGTCCTCGACACGGAACGAGCAGTACTTC. Together with reference TRBV5-6 and TRBJ2-7, the CDR3 gives the full variable domain: DAGVTQSPTHLIKTRGQQVTLRCSPKSGHDTVSWYQQALGQGPQFIFQYYEEEERQRGNFPDRFSGHQFPNYSSELNVNALLLGDSALYLCASSFTSSTRNEQYFGPGTRLTVT.

The V call is TRBV20-1, the J call TRBJ2-3; 9 bases map to TRBD2. Germline CDR1 DFQATT, CDR2 SNEGSKA (reference sequence). The CDR3 sequence is 16 residues long. V lost 3 bases to trimming and J lost 4 bases; unmatched junction nucleotides: 11. The DNA for the CDR3 is TGCAGTGCTAGTGCTCTCCCTAGCGGGGTTGCAGATACGCAGTATTTT. As protein: CSASALPSGVADTQYF.

The chain employs TRBV19 and TRBJ1-2; 8 nucleotides agree with TRBD1. CDR3 length: 15 amino acids. The V segment lost 6 bases and the J segment 3 bases; nucleotides outside the gene matches: 9. Germline lookup yields CDR1 LNHDA and CDR2 SQIVND (reference sequence). CDR3: CASRAGTGGDYGYTF. DNA of the CDR3: TGTGCCAGTAGGGCCGGGACAGGAGGCGACTATGGCTACACCTTC.

V gene TRBV7-9 combines with J gene TRBJ2-1; 7 positions agree with TRBD2. From germline, CDR1 is SEHNR and CDR2 FQNEAQ (reference sequence). CDR3 length equals 12 residues. Trimming at V came to 5 bases and at J to 10 bases, leaving 5 bases not matched to a gene. CDR3 loop: CASSPWEGEQFF. In DNA, the CDR3 is TGTGCCAGCAGCCCTTGGGAGGGCGAGCAGTTCTTC.

In DNA form, the CDR3 reads TGTGCCAGCAGCTCTGAAACTAGCGGAGGCTTCCAAGAGACCCAGTACTTC. The encoded protein is CASSSETSGGFQETQYF. This chain uses TRBV5-6 with TRBJ2-5; 8 nucleotides match TRBD2. V dropped 3 bases and J dropped 1; count of bases not matched to a gene: 11. Germline-derived CDR1 and CDR2 are SGHDT and YYEEEE. The CDR3 has 17 amino acids.

This chain links TRBV5-6 with TRBJ1-3; D remains unclear. This CDR3 contains 16 residues. V was shortened by 1 base and J by 0 bases, with 11 bases between the two germline ends. Germline V CDR1 and CDR2: SGHDT, YYEEEE. CDR3 amino acids: CASSLFLNSSGNTIYF. In DNA form, the CDR3 reads TGTGCCAGCAGCTTGTTCCTTAACTCCTCTGGAAACACCATATATTTT. The full variable domain, rest sourced from reference TRBV5-6 and TRBJ1-3, is DAGVTQSPTHLIKTRGQQVTLRCSPKSGHDTVSWYQQALGQGPQFIFQYYEEEERQRGNFPDRFSGHQFPNYSSELNVNALLLGDSALYLCASSLFLNSSGNTIYFGEGSWLTVV.

This clone appeared a few times. J is TRBJ1-5 and V is TRBV30, with 10 bases that match TRBD1. This CDR3 has 13 residues. Germline V gene lookup returns CDR1 GTSNPN and CDR2 SVGIG (reference sequence). V lost 5 bases, J lost 4 bases, and 2 bases stayed unmatched. DNA of the CDR3: TGTGCCTGGGCGGGACAGGGGAATCAGCCCCAGCATTTT. It yields the protein CAWAGQGNQPQHF.

This clone has just one count. The chain uses TRBV7-2 and TRBJ2-5, with a weak D call TRBD1 (6 bases). Per germline, CDR1 SGHTA and CDR2 FQGNSA. This CDR3 has 14 residues. The V end lost 2 bases, the J end lost 1 base, and 8 bases lay between the germline ends. The CDR3 is CASSLQGIQETQYF. CDR3 DNA sequence: TGTGCCAGCAGCTTACAGGGGATCCAAGAGACCCAGTACTTC.

The V call is TRBV12-3 or TRBV12-4, the J call TRBJ1-1; tentative D call: TRBD1 (5 bases). The CDR3 runs to 13 residues. The ends were cut back, 3 bases at V and 6 bases at J, with 11 bases in the middle. The chain's CDR3 is CASSFPGGAEAFF. CDR3 nucleotide sequence: TGTGCCAGCAGTTTTCCCGGGGGTGCTGAAGCTTTCTTT.

The chain joins TRBV9 to TRBJ1-2; TRBD1 aligns across 10 bases. The V gene end was trimmed by 3 bases and the J gene end by 6 bases; junction bases not matched to a gene: 11. Germline-derived CDR1 and CDR2 are SGDLS and YYNGEE. There are 16 residues in the CDR3. The CDR3 DNA follows: TGTGCCAGCAGCGACGGACAGGGGGTATCGTTAAATGGCTACACCTTC. This gives the protein CASSDGQGVSLNGYTF. The full variable domain, with the rest looked up from reference TRBV9 and TRBJ1-2, is DSGVTQTPKHLITATGQRVTLRCSPRSGDLSVYWYQQSLDQGLQFLIQYYNGEERAKGNILERFSAQQFPDLHSELNLSSLELGDSALYFCASSDGQGVSLNGYTFGSGTRLTVV.

The chain joins TRBV27 to TRBJ1-5, with TRBD1 as a possible D gene (6 bases). Trimming removed 0 bases at V and 5 bases at J, with 11 bases between. In germline, CDR1 is MNHEY, CDR2 SMNVEV (reference sequence). The CDR3 sequence is 15 residues long. CDR3 coding DNA: TGTGCCAGCAGTTTATCGAGGGGGGGGGATCAGCCCCAGCATTTT. Amino acids: CASSLSRGGDQPQHF.

The chain combines TRBV11-2 with TRBJ1-5, with a weak D call TRBD1 (6 bases). The CDR3 is made up of 13 amino acids. The V and J ends lost 4 bases and 5 bases respectively, with 9 bases between them. CDR1 is SGHAT, CDR2 FQNNGV, per germline. The CDR3 spells CASSSAGDQPQHF. CDR3 sequence (DNA): TGTGCCAGCAGCTCGGCAGGGGATCAGCCCCAGCATTTT.

J is TRBJ2-7 and V is TRBV6-5; tentative D call: TRBD1 (6 bases). Germline loops: CDR1 MNHEY, CDR2 SVGAGI. Trimming took off 7 bases at V and 4 bases at J, with 17 bases between the two ends. This CDR3 has 14 amino acids. The CDR3 sequence: CASNPSTGIYEQYF. The CDR3 nucleotides are TGTGCCAGCAACCCCTCGACAGGAATTTACGAGCAGTACTTC.

The chain has TRBV5-1 and TRBJ1-1; TRBD1 might be the D (5 bases). The CDR3 has 14 residues. Germline CDR1 and CDR2: SGHRS and YFSETQ. Trimming stripped 4 bases from V and 1 base from J, with 11 bases between. This chain's CDR3 is CASSQGAGNTEAFF. The CDR3 coding sequence is TGCGCCAGCAGCCAAGGGGCCGGGAACACTGAAGCTTTCTTT.

The J gene is TRBJ1-4, the V gene TRBV4-1; no clear D gene. V lost 4 bases and J 1 base, leaving 13 bases between the germline ends. CDR1 is MGHRA, CDR2 YSYEKL, per germline. This CDR3 is built from 16 residues. CDR3 region: CASSRGALLTNEKLFF. The DNA for the CDR3 is TGCGCCAGCAGCCGCGGCGCCCTCTTAACTAATGAAAAACTGTTTTTT.